One sample yielded the 32 T cell receptor beta chains listed below, sequenced in a study of T cells in Graves' hyperthyroidism and ophthalmopathy. Amplification yielded TCR beta CDR3 regions, with RNA transcripts as the source. An initial round of RT-PCR targeting the TCR CDR3 relied on the HTBI primer set. A single record per CDR3 protein comes from TCRdb applying MiXCR to the multiplex PCR reads. Of 300,000 or so distinct CDR3 sequences in the sample, roughly 21% were seen once. The sequenced material came from blood. These TCRs come from a woman in her forties or fifties with Graves' hyperthyroidism.

This clonotype was seen repeatedly, ten times or more. The chain combines TRBV6-5 with TRBJ2-7; 9 bases map to TRBD1. Germline CDR1 reads MNHEY; CDR2 reads SVGAGI. The length of the CDR3 is 15 residues. J lost 5 bases, V lost 2 bases, and 7 bases had no gene match. This CDR3 is CASSYGGQGNHEQYF. The CDR3 DNA sequence: TGTGCCAGCAGTTACGGGGGACAGGGTAATCACGAGCAGTACTTC.

This clonotype was counted a few times. This rearrangement joins TRBV2 to TRBJ1-5; 12 bases agree with TRBD1. V gave up 4 bases and J gave up 4 bases; unmatched junction bases: 5. The CDR3 length is 16 residues. Germline CDR1 is SNHLY and CDR2 is FYNNEI. The CDR3 sequence is CASSVGTGGGNQPQHF. The CDR3 DNA reads TGTGCCAGCAGTGTGGGGACAGGGGGCGGTAATCAGCCCCAGCATTTT.

V and J are TRBV6-2 or TRBV6-3 and TRBJ2-1; TRBD1 aligns across 9 bases. The CDR3 has 16 amino acids. CDR1 is MNHEY, CDR2 SVGEGT, per germline. V lost 6 bases, J lost 7 bases, and 13 bases stayed unmatched. The CDR3 DNA follows: TGTGCCAGCAGCAACTCCGGGACAGGGTCCAAGAATGAGCAGTTCTTC. Protein sequence: CASSNSGTGSKNEQFF.

The chain links TRBV7-3 to TRBJ2-6; either TRBD1 or TRBD2 may supply D (6 bases each). The V end was cut by 2 bases, the J end by 2 bases, with 10 bases between. CDR3 length: 16 residues. CDR1 SGHTA and CDR2 FQGTGA come from the germline V gene. CDR3 coding DNA: TGTGCCAGCAGCTTAGTCGGGGGCGCTGGGGCCAACGTCCTGACTTTC. Its protein is CASSLVGGAGANVLTF.

V usage is TRBV28 and J usage is TRBJ1-3; 8 bases map to TRBD1. The CDR3 covers 15 residues. Germline V gene sequence: CDR1 MDHEN, CDR2 SYDVKM. V shed 6 bases, J shed 3 bases, and the junction held 7 bases outside the gene matches. CDR3 sequence reads: CASSLGQGGGNTIYF. DNA of the CDR3: TGTGCCAGCAGCCTCGGACAGGGCGGTGGAAACACCATATATTTT.

This clonotype has only a few counts. The rearrangement links TRBV7-2 to TRBJ2-7; tentative D call: TRBD1 (6 bases). Trimming removed 6 bases from V and 4 bases from J, with 13 bases in between. The CDR3 runs to 13 residues. CDR1 and CDR2 from the germline V gene are SGHTA and FQGNSA. The CDR3 region has the DNA TGTGCCAGCAGAAGCGAGGGGGATTACGAGCAGTACTTC. Translation gives CASRSEGDYEQYF.

This clonotype appeared a few times. The chain joins TRBV9 to TRBJ1-2; the match to TRBD1 covers 8 bases. This CDR3 has 16 residues. Germline CDR1 is SGDLS and CDR2 is YYNGEE. The trim removed 0 bases at V and 5 bases at J, leaving 9 bases unmatched. The CDR3 is CASSVVSGGAEYGYTF. In DNA, the CDR3 is TGTGCCAGCAGCGTAGTATCAGGGGGCGCCGAATATGGCTACACCTTC.

The sample holds many counts of this clonotype. The chain is built from TRBV29-1 and TRBJ1-1; no clear D gene. V dropped 1 base and J dropped 2 bases, with 14 bases sitting between them. This CDR3 has 15 amino acids. Germline values: CDR1 SQVTM, CDR2 ANQGSEA. This chain's CDR3 is CSVEGEEGFNTEAFF. As DNA, the CDR3 is TGCAGCGTTGAAGGGGAAGAGGGATTCAACACTGAAGCTTTCTTT.

This clonotype was counted ten times or more. This sequence joins TRBV30 and TRBJ1-2, with D perhaps TRBD1 (5 bases). Germline CDR1 and CDR2: GTSNPN and SVGIG (reference sequence). V dropped 1 base and J dropped 4 bases, with 10 bases sitting between them. CDR3 size: 13 residues. CDR3 protein: CAWSGQIVYGYTF. CDR3 bases: TGTGCCTGGAGTGGACAGATCGTCTATGGCTACACCTTC.

This clonotype was found many times. The chain combines TRBV12-3 or TRBV12-4 with TRBJ1-1; D is possibly TRBD1 (6 bases). The CDR3 is 13 amino acids. Trimming stripped 7 bases from V and 6 bases from J, with 15 bases between. The CDR3 region is CASNKGGGAEAFF. CDR3 DNA sequence: TGTGCCAGCAACAAAGGGGGAGGCGCTGAAGCTTTCTTT.

Only a few counts were recorded for this clonotype. The chain links TRBV5-4 to TRBJ2-1; D gene unclear. V lost 0 bases and J lost 9, with 7 bases in between. The CDR3 contains 12 residues. Germline V gene sequence: CDR1 SGHNT, CDR2 YYREEE (reference sequence). CDR3 sequence (DNA): TGTGCCAGCAGCTTGGGAGTTAGTGAGCAGTTCTTC. The encoded protein is CASSLGVSEQFF.

The gene calls are TRBV5-1 and TRBJ2-7; perhaps TRBD2 as D (7 bases). CDR1 is SGHRS and CDR2 is YFSETQ in the germline V gene. The CDR3 has 15 amino acids. The V end lost 2 bases, the J end lost 6 bases, and 18 bases lay between the germline ends. CDR3 amino acids: CASSFRGGGSFEQYF. CDR3 nucleotides: TGCGCCAGCAGCTTTAGGGGAGGGGGTTCTTTCGAGCAGTACTTC.

The J gene is TRBJ1-1, the V gene TRBV7-2; D is ambiguous. In germline, CDR1 is SGHTA, CDR2 FQGNSA. V lost 1 base to trimming and J lost 10 bases, with 7 bases between them. This CDR3 is built from 11 residues. The DNA for the CDR3 is TGTGCCAGCAGCTTAGGGTCCCGAGCTTTCTTT. Its translation is CASSLGSRAFF.

This clonotype was seen repeatedly, ten times or more. V and J are TRBV20-1 and TRBJ1-5; D remains ambiguous. The CDR3 extends over 14 amino acids. CDR1 is DFQATT and CDR2 is SNEGSKA in the germline V gene (reference sequence). V was clipped by 0 bases and J by 1 base, with 7 bases between them. In DNA, the CDR3 is TGCAGTGCTAGAGATATAATGAGCAATCAGCCCCAGCATTTT. This codes for CSARDIMSNQPQHF.

This clonotype occurred many times. This chain connects TRBV9 to TRBJ1-6, with TRBD1 matching over 10 bases. J gave up 6 bases and V 0 bases, and 3 bases lay outside the gene matches. This CDR3 has 16 amino acids. CDR1 is SGDLS and CDR2 is YYNGEE in the germline V gene. Written as DNA, the CDR3 is TGTGCCAGCAGCGTAGCATGGGACAGGGGTAATTCACCCCTCCACTTT. This translates into CASSVAWDRGNSPLHF.

In this sample, this clonotype turned up many times. The chain recombines TRBV20-1 with TRBJ2-5; TRBD2 matches 15 bases. With 6 bases clipped from V and 4 bases from J, the junction kept 9 bases outside the gene matches. The germline CDR1 and CDR2 sequences are DFQATT and SNEGSKA (reference sequence). The CDR3 is 16 amino acids. CDR3 residues: CSAEGLAGGLGETQYF. CDR3 bases: TGCAGTGCCGAAGGACTAGCGGGAGGGTTAGGAGAGACCCAGTACTTC.

This clonotype has ten or more counts. V usage is TRBV29-1 and J usage is TRBJ1-2; the D gene is possibly TRBD1 (6 bases). The CDR3 sequence is 12 residues long. Trimming shortened V by 2 bases and J by 7 bases, and 11 bases separated the two germline ends. Per germline, CDR1 SQVTM and CDR2 ANQGSEA. CDR3 nucleotide sequence: TGCAGCGTTGAAACTGGACAGATTGGCTACACCTTC. Amino acid sequence: CSVETGQIGYTF.

This chain joins TRBV6-5 and TRBJ2-4; either TRBD1 or TRBD2 may fit D (6 bases each). Germline V CDR1 and CDR2: MNHEY, SVGAGI. The CDR3 extends over 17 amino acids. V lost 0 bases, J lost 5 bases, and 17 bases lay in between. DNA for the CDR3: TGTGCCAGCAGTTACTCCTCCCCAGGAAGGGGGGAAAACATTCAGTACTTC. Translating gives CASSYSSPGRGENIQYF.

The sample holds a few counts of this clonotype. This chain connects TRBV3-1 to TRBJ2-7; TRBD2 aligns across 7 bases. V lost 0 bases, J lost 3 bases, and 2 bases stayed unmatched. Looked up from germline, CDR1 is LGHDT and CDR2 is YNNKEL (reference sequence). The CDR3 length is 14 residues. The CDR3 DNA sequence: TGTGCCAGCAGCCAAGAAGGCGGGGGCTACGAGCAGTACTTC. Amino acid sequence: CASSQEGGGYEQYF.

As for this clonotype: A much larger clone is a single base away; this may be a read error. The V and J genes are TRBV12-3 or TRBV12-4 and TRBJ1-1; D perhaps matches TRBD1 (6 bases). CDR3 length equals 14 residues. V lost 6 bases, J lost 5 bases, and 16 bases lay in between. The CDR3 sequence is CASSPRGHLTEAFF. The CDR3 DNA reads as TGTGCCAGCAGCCCCCGGGGGCATTTGACTGAAGCTTTCTTT.

This clonotype was picked up many times. The chain joins TRBV12-3 or TRBV12-4 to TRBJ1-1; no firm D call. Trimming removed 5 bases from V and 7 bases from J, with 11 bases in between. The CDR3 has 12 amino acids. This chain's CDR3 is CASSLSYSEAFF. As DNA, the CDR3 is TGTGCCAGCAGTCTCTCCTATAGTGAAGCTTTCTTT.

The chain combines TRBV3-1 with TRBJ2-5; D might be TRBD1 or TRBD2, each matching 7 bases. Trimming left V 4 bases short and J 5 bases short, with 14 bases between. The CDR3 covers 14 residues. Looked up from germline, CDR1 is LGHDT and CDR2 is YNNKEL (reference sequence). The CDR3 spells CASSRGLQGETQYF. The CDR3 DNA follows: TGTGCCAGCAGCCGGGGACTACAGGGGGAGACCCAGTACTTC.

This clonotype has only a few counts. The CDR3 loop reads CASSPSGGNQPQHF. The CDR3 DNA is TGTGCCAGTAGTCCCTCGGGGGGCAATCAGCCCCAGCATTTT. The J gene is TRBJ1-5, the V gene TRBV19, with D perhaps matching TRBD1 (5 bases). Germline lookup yields CDR1 LNHDA and CDR2 SQIVND (reference sequence). V was shortened by 5 bases and J by 2 bases, with 10 bases between the two germline ends. This CDR3 has 14 amino acids.

This clonotype was observed at least ten times. This chain links TRBV30 with TRBJ2-1; D is uncertain. There are 14 residues in the CDR3. CDR1 and CDR2 from the germline V gene are GTSNPN and SVGIG (reference sequence). Deletions cut 4 bases from V and 7 bases from J, with 17 bases between. The CDR3 sequence: CAWIEDGLRNEQFF. The CDR3 DNA follows: TGTGCCTGGATTGAGGACGGTTTACGGAATGAGCAGTTCTTC. The variable domain in full, with the rest retrieved from reference TRBV30 and TRBJ2-1, is SQTIHQWPATLVQPVGSPLSLECTVEGTSNPNLYWYRQAAGRGLQLLFYSVGIGQISSEVPQNLSASRPQDRQFILSSKKLLLSDSGFYLCAWIEDGLRNEQFFGPGTRLTVL.

This clonotype was detected only a few times. The CDR3 DNA is TGTGCCAGCTCACCTTTCGCGGGAAGGGCTAACAATGAGCAGTTCTTC. Protein product: CASSPFAGRANNEQFF. V usage is TRBV18 and J usage is TRBJ2-1, with D possibly matching TRBD2 (6 bases). The CDR3 totals 16 residues. Germline CDR1 and CDR2: KGHSH and LQKENI. Trimming shortened V by 3 bases and J by 5 bases, and 17 bases separated the two germline ends.

This clonotype has a count of ten or more. The chain joins TRBV6-1 to TRBJ2-7; TRBD2 is a possible D gene (5 bases). The CDR3 length is 13 residues. V was trimmed by 3 bases and J by 3 bases, leaving 9 bases between them. Germline assignment: CDR1 MNHNS and CDR2 SASEGT. CDR3 sequence reads: CASSENRGYEQYF. The DNA for the CDR3 is TGTGCCAGCAGTGAGAACCGGGGCTACGAGCAGTACTTC.

This clonotype has ten or more counts. This chain uses TRBV12-3 or TRBV12-4 with TRBJ1-2; D ambiguous. This CDR3 spans 13 amino acids. V lost 7 bases and J lost 7, with 16 bases in between. The CDR3 region has the DNA TGTGCCAGCACCATTGACTTTATTGCTGGCTACACCTTC. The encoded protein is CASTIDFIAGYTF.

This clonotype was counted many times. The chain uses TRBV28 and TRBJ1-1; tentative D call: TRBD1 (6 bases). With 1 base removed from V and 3 bases from J, the gap between germline ends came to 9 bases. The germline V gene has CDR1 MDHEN and CDR2 SYDVKM. The CDR3 is 14 amino acids. In DNA form, the CDR3 reads TGTGCCAGCAGTTTATACAGGGTTGACACTGAAGCTTTCTTT. Its translation: CASSLYRVDTEAFF.

This clonotype was seen only a few times. The V and J genes are TRBV24-1 and TRBJ2-2; 8 nucleotides line up with TRBD1. Germline V gene data show CDR1 as KGHDR and CDR2 as SFDVKD. Trimming removed 5 bases from V and 4 bases from J; junction bases left unmatched: 5. The CDR3 totals 15 residues. The CDR3 loop is CATSGMTGATGELFF. DNA of the CDR3: TGTGCCACCAGTGGAATGACAGGGGCCACCGGGGAGCTGTTTTTT.

With respect to this clonotype: A much larger clone lies one base from this, so it may be a read error. V and J are TRBV20-1 and TRBJ2-5; D possibly corresponds to TRBD2 (6 bases). In germline, CDR1 is DFQATT, CDR2 SNEGSKA (reference sequence). Between the trimmed V and J ends, which lost 1 base and 4 bases, there was a span of 13 bases. This CDR3 spans 14 amino acids. The CDR3 loop is CSARVAGGGETQYF. The CDR3, as DNA: TGCAGTGCTAGAGTTGCCGGGGGAGGAGAGACCCAGTACTTC.

The table lists this clonotype with many counts. J is TRBJ2-3 and V is TRBV7-3, with D perhaps matching TRBD1 (6 bases). CDR3 length: 17 amino acids. Germline V gene sequence: CDR1 SGHTA, CDR2 FQGTGA. V was shortened by 6 bases and J by 4 bases, with 23 bases between the two germline ends. The CDR3 spells CASRQEPRGFIADTQYF. The CDR3 region has the DNA TGTGCCAGCAGACAAGAACCCAGGGGATTCATAGCAGATACGCAGTATTTT.

This clonotype was counted many times. This sequence joins TRBV18 and TRBJ2-7; the D gene is possibly TRBD1 (5 bases). Trimming pared 4 bases from V and 6 bases from J, leaving 16 bases between. Germline CDR1 is KGHSH and CDR2 is LQKENI. This CDR3 is 14 amino acids long. The CDR3 sequence: CASSQNRRQGEQYF. CDR3 nucleotide sequence: TGTGCCAGCTCACAGAATCGGCGGCAGGGCGAGCAGTACTTC. The full variable domain, completed using reference TRBV18 and TRBJ2-7, is NAGVMQNPRHLVRRRGQEARLRCSPMKGHSHVYWYRQLPEEGLKFMVYLQKENIIDESGMPKERFSAEFPKEGPSILRIQQVVRGDSAAYFCASSQNRRQGEQYFGPGTRLTVT.